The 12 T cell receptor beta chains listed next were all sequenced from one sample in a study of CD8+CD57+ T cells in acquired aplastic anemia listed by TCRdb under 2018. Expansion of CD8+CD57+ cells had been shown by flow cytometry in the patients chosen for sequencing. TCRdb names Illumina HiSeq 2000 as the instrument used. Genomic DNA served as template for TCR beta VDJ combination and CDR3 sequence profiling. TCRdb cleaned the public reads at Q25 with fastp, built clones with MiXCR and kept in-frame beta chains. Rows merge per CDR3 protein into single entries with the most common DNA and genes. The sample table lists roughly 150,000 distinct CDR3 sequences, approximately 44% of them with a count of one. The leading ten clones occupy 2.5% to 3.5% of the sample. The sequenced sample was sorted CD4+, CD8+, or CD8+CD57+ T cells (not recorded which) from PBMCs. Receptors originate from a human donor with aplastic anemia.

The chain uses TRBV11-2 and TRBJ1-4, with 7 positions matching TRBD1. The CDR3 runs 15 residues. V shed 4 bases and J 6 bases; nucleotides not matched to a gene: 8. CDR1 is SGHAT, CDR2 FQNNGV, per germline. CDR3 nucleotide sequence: TGTGCCAGCAGCTCATACAGGGGTAAAGATGAAAAACTGTTTTTT. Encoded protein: CASSSYRGKDEKLFF.

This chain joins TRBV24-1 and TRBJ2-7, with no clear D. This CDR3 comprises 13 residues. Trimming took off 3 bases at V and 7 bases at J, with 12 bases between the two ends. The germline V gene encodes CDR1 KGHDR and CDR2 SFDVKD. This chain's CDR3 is CATSDPDTPEQYF. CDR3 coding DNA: TGTGCCACCAGTGATCCCGACACCCCAGAGCAGTACTTC.

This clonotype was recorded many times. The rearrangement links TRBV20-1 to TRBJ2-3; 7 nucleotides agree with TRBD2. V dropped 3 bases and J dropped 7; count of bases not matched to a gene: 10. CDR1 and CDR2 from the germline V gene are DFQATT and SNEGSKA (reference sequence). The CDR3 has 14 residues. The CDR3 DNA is TGCAGTGCTAGCTCTGCGGGGGTCAAAAATACGCAGTATTTT. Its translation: CSASSAGVKNTQYF.

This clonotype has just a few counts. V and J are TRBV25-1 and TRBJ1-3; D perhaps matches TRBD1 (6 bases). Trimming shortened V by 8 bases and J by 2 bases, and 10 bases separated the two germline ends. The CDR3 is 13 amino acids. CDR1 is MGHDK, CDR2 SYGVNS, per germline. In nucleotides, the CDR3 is TGTGCCAGCTCGGACAGCACTGGAAACACCATATATTTT. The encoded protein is CASSDSTGNTIYF.

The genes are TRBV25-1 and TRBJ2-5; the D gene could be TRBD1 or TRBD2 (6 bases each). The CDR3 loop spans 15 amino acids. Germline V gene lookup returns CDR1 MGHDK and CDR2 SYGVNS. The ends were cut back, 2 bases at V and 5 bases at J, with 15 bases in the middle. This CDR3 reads CASSEAWGAKETQYF. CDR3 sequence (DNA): TGTGCCAGCAGTGAAGCGTGGGGGGCCAAGGAGACCCAGTACTTC.

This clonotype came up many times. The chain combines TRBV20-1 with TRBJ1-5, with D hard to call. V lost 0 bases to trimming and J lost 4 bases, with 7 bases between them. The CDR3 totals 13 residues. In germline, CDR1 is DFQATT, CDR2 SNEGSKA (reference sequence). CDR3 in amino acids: CSAREDRNQPQHF. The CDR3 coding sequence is TGCAGTGCTAGAGAGGACCGGAATCAGCCCCAGCATTTT.

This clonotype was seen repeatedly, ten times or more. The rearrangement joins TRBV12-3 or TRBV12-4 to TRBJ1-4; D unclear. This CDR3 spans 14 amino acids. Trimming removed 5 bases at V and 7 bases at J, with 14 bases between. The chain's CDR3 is CASSNWEGSEKLFF. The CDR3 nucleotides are TGTGCCAGCAGTAATTGGGAGGGTAGTGAAAAACTGTTTTTT.

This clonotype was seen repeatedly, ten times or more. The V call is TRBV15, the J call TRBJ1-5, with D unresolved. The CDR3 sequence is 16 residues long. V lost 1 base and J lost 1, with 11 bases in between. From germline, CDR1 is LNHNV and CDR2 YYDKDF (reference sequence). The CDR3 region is CATSRAHTGSNQPQHF. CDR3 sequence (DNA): TGTGCCACCAGCAGAGCACATACCGGGAGCAATCAGCCCCAGCATTTT.

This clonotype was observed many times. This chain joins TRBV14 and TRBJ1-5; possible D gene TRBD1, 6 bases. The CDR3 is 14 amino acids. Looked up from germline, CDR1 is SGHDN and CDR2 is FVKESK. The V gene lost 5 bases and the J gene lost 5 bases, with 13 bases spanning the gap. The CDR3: CASSIRTVYQPQHF. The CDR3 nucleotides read TGTGCCAGCAGCATCCGGACAGTCTATCAGCCCCAGCATTTT.

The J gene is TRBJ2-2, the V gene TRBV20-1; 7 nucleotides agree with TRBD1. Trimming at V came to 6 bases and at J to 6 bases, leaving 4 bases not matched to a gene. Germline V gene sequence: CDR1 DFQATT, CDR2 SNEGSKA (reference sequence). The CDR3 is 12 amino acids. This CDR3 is CSAGGGSGELFF. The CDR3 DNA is TGCAGTGCAGGGGGCGGGTCCGGGGAGCTGTTTTTT.

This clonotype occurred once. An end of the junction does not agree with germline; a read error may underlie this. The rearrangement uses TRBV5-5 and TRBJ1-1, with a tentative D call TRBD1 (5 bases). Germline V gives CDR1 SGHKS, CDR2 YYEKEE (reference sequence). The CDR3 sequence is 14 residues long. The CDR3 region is CASSLSGLSTEAFF. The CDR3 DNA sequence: TGCGCCAGCAGCTTGTCAGGGTTGAGCACTGAAGCTTTCTTT.

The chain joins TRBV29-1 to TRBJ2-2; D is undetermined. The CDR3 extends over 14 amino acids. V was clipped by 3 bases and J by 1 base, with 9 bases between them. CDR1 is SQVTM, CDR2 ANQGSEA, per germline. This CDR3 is CSVDGPENTGELFF. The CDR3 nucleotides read TGCAGCGTTGATGGCCCGGAGAACACCGGGGAGCTGTTTTTT.